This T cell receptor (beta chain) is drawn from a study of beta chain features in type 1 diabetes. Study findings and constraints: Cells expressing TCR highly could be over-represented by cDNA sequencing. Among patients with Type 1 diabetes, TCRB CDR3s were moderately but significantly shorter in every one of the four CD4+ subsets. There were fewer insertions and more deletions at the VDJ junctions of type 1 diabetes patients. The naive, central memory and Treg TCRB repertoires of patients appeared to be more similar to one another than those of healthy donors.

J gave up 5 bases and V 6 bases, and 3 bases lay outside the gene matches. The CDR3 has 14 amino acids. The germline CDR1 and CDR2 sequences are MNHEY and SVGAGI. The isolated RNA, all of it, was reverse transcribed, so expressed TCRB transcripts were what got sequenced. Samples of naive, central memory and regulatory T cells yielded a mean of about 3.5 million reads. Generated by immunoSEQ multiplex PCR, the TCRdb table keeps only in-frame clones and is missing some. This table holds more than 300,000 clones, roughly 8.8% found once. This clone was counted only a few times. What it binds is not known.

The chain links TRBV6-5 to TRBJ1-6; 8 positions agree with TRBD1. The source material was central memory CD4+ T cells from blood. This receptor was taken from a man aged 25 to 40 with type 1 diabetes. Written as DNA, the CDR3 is TGTGCCAGCAGCAGGACAGGGAATAATTCACCCCTCCACTTT. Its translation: CASSRTGNNSPLHF.